This entry concerns a single T cell receptor (beta chain). People who had autoimmune disease history or systemic immunosuppression were excluded. This sample is part of a study of OX40 agonist ivuxolimab in advanced cancers. Study summary: It was ivuxolimab, an agonistic anti-OX40 (CD134) antibody, that patients were treated with.

Germline V gene sequence: CDR1 MNHEY, CDR2 SVGAGI. V was pared by 0 bases and J by 3 bases, with 9 bases between. The CDR3 totals 14 residues. Assay used: immunoSEQ multiplex PCR; TCRdb lists only in-frame clones, some missing. The repertoire includes around 80,000 clones, more than 85% of them detected once, and just over 2.5% sits in the top ten. This sample comprised CD4+ or CD8+ T cells sorted from blood, obtained in a trial of the OX40 agonist ivuxolimab. This sequence was found in an adult with an advanced solid tumor such as melanoma, head and neck, liver or kidney cancer. The chain couples TRBV6-5 to TRBJ2-7; D is undetermined. CDR3 residues: CASSYSKGSYEQYF. In nucleotides, the CDR3 is TGTGCCAGCAGTTACTCGAAGGGCAGCTACGAGCAGTACTTC.